Here is one T cell receptor beta chain with its context. This entry is derived from a study of blood T cell repertoires in COVID-19. Study background: Samples of COVID-19 (acute and convalescent) were obtained from the United States, Italy and Spain. T cells, B-cell-depleted T cells, or PBMCs supplied cDNA or gDNA.

Looked up from germline, CDR1 is SGHRS and CDR2 is YFSETQ. This CDR3 contains 14 residues. V lost 4 bases and J 6 bases, leaving 16 bases between the germline ends. As handled by the study authors: From reference gene primer amplification, estimates of nucleated cell counts were derived. Data came from immunoSEQ multiplex PCR; TCRdb stores just in-frame clones and leaves some out. V and J calls and clone size are given by that table; D and trimming were obtained from the DNA. The sample records 70,000 to 80,000 clones, 87% being singletons. This clonotype was sampled from a woman between 45 and 60 years old with acute or convalescent COVID-19. The J gene is TRBJ1-2, the V gene TRBV5-1; D might be TRBD1 (6 bases). Sample: peripheral blood. The CDR3 DNA reads as TGCGCCAGCAGCGGGGGCCGCCCAGGAGATGGCTACACCTTC. This gives the protein CASSGGRPGDGYTF.